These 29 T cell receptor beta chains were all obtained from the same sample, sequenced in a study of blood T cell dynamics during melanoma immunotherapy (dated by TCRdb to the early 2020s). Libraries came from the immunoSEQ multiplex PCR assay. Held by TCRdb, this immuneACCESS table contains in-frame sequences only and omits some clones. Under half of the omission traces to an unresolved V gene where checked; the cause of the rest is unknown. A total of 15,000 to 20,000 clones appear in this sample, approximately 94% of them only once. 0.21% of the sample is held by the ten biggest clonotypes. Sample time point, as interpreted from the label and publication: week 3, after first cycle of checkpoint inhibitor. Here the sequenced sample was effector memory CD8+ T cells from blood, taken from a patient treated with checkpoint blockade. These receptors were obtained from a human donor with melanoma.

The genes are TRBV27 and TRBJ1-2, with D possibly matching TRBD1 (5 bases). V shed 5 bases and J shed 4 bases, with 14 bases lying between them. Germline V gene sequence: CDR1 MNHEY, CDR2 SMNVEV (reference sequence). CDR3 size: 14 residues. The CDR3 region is CASSLGGASYGYTF. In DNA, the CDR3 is TGTGCCAGCAGTCTCGGAGGGGCCAGCTATGGCTACACCTTC.

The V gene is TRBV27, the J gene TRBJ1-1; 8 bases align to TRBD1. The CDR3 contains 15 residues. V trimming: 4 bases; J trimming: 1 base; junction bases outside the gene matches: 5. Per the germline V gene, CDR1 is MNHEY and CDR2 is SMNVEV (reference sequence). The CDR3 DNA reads TGTGCCAGCAGTTCCTGGACAGGGACGAACACTGAAGCTTTCTTT. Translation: CASSSWTGTNTEAFF.

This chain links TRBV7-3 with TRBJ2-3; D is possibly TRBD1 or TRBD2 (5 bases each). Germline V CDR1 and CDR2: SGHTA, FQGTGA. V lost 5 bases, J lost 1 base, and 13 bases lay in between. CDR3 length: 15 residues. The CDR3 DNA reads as TGTGCCAGCAGCCTCCTTCTGGGGGGCACAGATACGCAGTATTTT. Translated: CASSLLLGGTDTQYF.

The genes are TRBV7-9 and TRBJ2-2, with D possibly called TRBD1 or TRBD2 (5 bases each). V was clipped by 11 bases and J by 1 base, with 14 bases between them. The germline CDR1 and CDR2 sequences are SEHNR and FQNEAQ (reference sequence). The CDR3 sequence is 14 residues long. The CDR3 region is CARDGTENTGELFF. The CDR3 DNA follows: TGTGCCCGCGATGGGACGGAGAACACCGGGGAGCTGTTTTTT.

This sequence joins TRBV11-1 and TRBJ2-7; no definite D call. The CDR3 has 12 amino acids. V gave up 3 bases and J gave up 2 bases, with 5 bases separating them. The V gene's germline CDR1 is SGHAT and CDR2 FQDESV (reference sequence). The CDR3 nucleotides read TGTGCCAGCAGCTTGGCCGCCTACGAGCAGTACTTC. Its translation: CASSLAAYEQYF. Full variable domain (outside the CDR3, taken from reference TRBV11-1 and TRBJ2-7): EAEVAQSPRYKITEKSQAVAFWCDPISGHATLYWYRQILGQGPELLVQFQDESVVDDSQLPKDRFSAERLKGVDSTLKIQPAELGDSAMYLCASSLAAYEQYFGPGTRLTVT.

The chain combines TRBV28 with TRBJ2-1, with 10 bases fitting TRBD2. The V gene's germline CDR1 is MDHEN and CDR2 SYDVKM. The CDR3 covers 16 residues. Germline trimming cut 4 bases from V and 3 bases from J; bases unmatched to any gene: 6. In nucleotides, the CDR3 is TGTGCCAGCAGTTCCCCTAGCGGGAGCATCTACAATGAGCAGTTCTTC. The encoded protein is CASSSPSGSIYNEQFF. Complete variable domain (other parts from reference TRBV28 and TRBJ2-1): DVKVTQSSRYLVKRTGEKVFLECVQDMDHENMFWYRQDPGLGLRLIYFSYDVKMKEKGDIPEGYSVSREKKERFSLILESASTNQTSMYLCASSSPSGSIYNEQFFGPGTRLTVL.

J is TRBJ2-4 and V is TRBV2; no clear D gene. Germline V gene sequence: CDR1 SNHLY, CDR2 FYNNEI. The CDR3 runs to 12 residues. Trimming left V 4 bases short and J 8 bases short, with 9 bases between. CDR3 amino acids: CASSGEEDIQYF. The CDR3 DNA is TGTGCCAGCAGTGGTGAAGAGGACATTCAGTACTTC.

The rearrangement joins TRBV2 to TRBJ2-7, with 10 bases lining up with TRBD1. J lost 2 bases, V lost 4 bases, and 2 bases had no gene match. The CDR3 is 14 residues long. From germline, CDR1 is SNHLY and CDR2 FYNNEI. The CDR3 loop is CASSGTGGTYEQYF. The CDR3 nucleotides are TGTGCCAGCAGTGGGACAGGGGGGACCTACGAGCAGTACTTC.

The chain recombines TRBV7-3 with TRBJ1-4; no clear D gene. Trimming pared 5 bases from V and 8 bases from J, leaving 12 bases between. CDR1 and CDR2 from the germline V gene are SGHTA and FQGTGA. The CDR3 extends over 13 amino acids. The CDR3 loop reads CASSRRGGEKLFF. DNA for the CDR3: TGTGCCAGCAGCCGACGTGGTGGGGAAAAACTGTTTTTT.

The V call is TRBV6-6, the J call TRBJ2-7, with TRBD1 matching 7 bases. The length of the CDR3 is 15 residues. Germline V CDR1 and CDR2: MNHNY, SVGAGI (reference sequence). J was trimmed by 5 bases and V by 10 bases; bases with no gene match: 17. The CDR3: CATQKSTGSVNEQYF. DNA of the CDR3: TGTGCCACTCAAAAGTCGACAGGGTCGGTAAACGAGCAGTACTTC.

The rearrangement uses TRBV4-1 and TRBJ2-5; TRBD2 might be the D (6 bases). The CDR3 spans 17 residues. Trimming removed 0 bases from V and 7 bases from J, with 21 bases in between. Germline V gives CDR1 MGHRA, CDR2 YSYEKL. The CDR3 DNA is TGCGCCAGCAGCCAAGATGAGGTGCAGGGAGGTCGAGGGACCCAGTACTTC. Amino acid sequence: CASSQDEVQGGRGTQYF.

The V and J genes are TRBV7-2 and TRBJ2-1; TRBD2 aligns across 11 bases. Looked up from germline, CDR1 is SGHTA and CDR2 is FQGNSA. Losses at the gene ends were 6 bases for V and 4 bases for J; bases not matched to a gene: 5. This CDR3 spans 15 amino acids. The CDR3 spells CASRLGTSGYNEQFF. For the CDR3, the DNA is TGTGCCAGCAGACTCGGGACTAGCGGATACAATGAGCAGTTCTTC.

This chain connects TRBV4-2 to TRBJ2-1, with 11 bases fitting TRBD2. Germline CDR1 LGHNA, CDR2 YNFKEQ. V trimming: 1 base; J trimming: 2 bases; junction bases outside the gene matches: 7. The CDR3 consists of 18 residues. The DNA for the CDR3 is TGTGCCAGCAGCCAAGCACTAGCGGGAGAGGGGACCTACAATGAGCAGTTCTTC. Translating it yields CASSQALAGEGTYNEQFF.

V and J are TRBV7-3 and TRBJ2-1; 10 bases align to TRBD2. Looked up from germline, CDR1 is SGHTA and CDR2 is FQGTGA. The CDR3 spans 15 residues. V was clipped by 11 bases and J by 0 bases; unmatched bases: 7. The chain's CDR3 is CAARASGSSYNEQFF. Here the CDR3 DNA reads TGTGCCGCACGGGCTAGCGGGAGCTCCTACAATGAGCAGTTCTTC.

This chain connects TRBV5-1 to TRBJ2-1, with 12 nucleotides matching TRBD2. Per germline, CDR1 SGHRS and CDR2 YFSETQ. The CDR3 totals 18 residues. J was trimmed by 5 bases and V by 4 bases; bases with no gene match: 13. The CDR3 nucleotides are TGCGCCAGCAGCCCCTACCCTAGCGGGAGGGCCTCAGACAATGAGCAGTTCTTC. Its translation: CASSPYPSGRASDNEQFF.

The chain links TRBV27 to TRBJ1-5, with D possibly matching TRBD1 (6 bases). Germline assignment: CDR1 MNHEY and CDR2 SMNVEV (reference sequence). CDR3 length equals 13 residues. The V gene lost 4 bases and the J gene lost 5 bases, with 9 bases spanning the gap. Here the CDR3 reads CASSYRAHQPQHF. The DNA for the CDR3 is TGTGCCAGCAGTTACAGGGCACATCAGCCCCAGCATTTT.

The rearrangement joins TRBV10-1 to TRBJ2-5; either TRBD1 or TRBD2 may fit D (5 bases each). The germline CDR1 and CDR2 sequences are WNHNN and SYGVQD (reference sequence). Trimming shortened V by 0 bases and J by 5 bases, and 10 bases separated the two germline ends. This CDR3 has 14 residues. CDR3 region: CASSESWGTETQYF. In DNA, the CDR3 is TGCGCCAGCAGTGAGTCGTGGGGGACGGAGACCCAGTACTTC.

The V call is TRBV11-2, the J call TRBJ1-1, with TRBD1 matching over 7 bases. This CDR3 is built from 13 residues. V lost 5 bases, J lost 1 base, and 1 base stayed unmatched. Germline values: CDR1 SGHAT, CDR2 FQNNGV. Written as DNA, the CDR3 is TGTGCCAGCAGCCGGACAGGGAACACTGAAGCTTTCTTT. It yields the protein CASSRTGNTEAFF.

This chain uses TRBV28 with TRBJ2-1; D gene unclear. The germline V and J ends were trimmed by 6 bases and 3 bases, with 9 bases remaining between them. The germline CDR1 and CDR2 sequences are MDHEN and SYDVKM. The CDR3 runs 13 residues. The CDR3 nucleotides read TGTGCCAGCAGCCCCTCAGTCTACAATGAGCAGTTCTTC. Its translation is CASSPSVYNEQFF.

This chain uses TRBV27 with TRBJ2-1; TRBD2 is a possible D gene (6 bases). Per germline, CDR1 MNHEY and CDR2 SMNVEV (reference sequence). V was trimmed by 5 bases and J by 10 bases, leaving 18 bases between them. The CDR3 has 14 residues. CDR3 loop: CASSPGAGSNEQFF. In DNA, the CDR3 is TGTGCCAGCAGTCCCGGGGCCGGGAGTAACGAGCAGTTCTTC.

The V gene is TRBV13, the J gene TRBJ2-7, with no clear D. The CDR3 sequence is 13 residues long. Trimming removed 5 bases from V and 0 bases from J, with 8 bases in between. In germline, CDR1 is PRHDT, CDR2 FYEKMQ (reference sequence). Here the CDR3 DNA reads TGTGCCAGCAGCCCAATCAGCTCCTACGAGCAGTACTTC. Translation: CASSPISSYEQYF.

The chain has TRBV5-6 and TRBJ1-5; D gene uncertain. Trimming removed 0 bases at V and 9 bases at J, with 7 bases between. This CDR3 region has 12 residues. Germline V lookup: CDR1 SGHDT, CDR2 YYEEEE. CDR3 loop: CASSLGGPPQHF. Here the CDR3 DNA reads TGTGCCAGCAGCTTGGGAGGGCCGCCCCAGCATTTT.

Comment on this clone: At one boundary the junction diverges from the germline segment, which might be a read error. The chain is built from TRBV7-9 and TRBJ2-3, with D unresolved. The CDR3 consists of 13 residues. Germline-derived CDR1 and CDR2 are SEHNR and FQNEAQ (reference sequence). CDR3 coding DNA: TGTGCCAGCAGCTCGACCAGCAAAGATACGCAGTATTTT. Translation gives CASSSTSKDTQYF.

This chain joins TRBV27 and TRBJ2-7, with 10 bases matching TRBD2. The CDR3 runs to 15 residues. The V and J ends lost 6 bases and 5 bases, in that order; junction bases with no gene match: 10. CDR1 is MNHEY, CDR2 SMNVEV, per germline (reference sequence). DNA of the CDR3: TGTGCCAGCAGCCCGGGAGTAGCGGGAGGCCACGAGCAGTACTTC. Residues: CASSPGVAGGHEQYF.

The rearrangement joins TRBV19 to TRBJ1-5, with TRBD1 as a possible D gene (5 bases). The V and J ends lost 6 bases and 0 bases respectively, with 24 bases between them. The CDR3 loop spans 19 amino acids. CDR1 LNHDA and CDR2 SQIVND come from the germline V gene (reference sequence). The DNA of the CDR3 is TGTGCCAGTAGCCCCCGGGACCCGGCTACGACGTATAGCAATCAGCCCCAGCATTTT. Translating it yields CASSPRDPATTYSNQPQHF.

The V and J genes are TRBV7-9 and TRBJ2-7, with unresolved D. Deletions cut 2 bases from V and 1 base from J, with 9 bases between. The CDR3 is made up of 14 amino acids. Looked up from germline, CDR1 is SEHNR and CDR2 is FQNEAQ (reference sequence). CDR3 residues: CASSLPLQSYEQYF. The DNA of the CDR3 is TGTGCCAGCAGCTTACCCTTACAGTCCTACGAGCAGTACTTC.

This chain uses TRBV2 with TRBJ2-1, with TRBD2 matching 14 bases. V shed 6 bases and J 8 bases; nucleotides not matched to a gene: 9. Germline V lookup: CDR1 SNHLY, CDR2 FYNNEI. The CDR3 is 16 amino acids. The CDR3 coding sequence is TGTGCCAGCAGAGCTCCGGGACTAGCGGGAGTGGATGAGCAGTTCTTC. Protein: CASRAPGLAGVDEQFF.

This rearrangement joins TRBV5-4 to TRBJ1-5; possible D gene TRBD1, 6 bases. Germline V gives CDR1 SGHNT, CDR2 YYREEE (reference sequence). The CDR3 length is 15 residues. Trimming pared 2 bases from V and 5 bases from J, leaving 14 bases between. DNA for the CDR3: TGTGCCAGCAGCTTAAGTCAGGGGCGCGATCAGCCCCAGCATTTT. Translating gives CASSLSQGRDQPQHF. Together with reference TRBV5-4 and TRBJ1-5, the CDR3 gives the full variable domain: ETGVTQSPTHLIKTRGQQVTLRCSSQSGHNTVSWYQQALGQGPQFIFQYYREEENGRGNFPPRFSGLQFPNYSSELNVNALELDDSALYLCASSLSQGRDQPQHFGDGTRLSIL.

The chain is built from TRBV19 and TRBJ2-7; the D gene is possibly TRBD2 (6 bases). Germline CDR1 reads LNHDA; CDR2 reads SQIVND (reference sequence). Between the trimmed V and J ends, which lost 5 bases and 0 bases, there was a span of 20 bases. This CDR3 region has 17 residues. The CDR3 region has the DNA TGTGCCAGTAGTCCGCGACTAGTTGGCCCGAGCTCCTACGAGCAGTACTTC. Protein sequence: CASSPRLVGPSSYEQYF.